This T cell receptor (beta chain) was sequenced in a study of Ad26.COV2.S vaccination and SARS-CoV-2 variants. Findings of the study overall: Placebo recipients showed lower spike-specific TCR breadth than vaccinees. Whether participants received vaccine or placebo, their non-spike TCR breadth was similar.

The CDR3 runs to 12 residues. Trimming took off 6 bases at V and 7 bases at J, with 12 bases between the two ends. With regard to this clone: What it recognizes is unknown.

Treatment given: approximately 18 received Ad26.COV2.S at low or high dose, single or two shots; five or six received placebo; per-sample allocation not given. Specimen acquisition occurred on day 63 following the initial vaccine or placebo injection. This Boston cohort included adults aged 18-55 years. In the vaccine, an Ad26 vector expressed the SARS-CoV-2 spike of the Wuhan strain. Method: immunoSEQ multiplex PCR; TCRdb's copy keeps in-frame clones and lacks some. This sample has about 400,000 clones, with about four fifths found just once. The origin of this receptor is a person between 18 and 59 years old who received the Ad26.COV2.S COVID-19 vaccine or a placebo. The specimen was peripheral blood, collected in a trial of Ad26.COV2.S vaccine versus placebo. This chain uses TRBV12-3 or TRBV12-4 with TRBJ1-1; D is unresolved. CDR3 coding DNA: TGTGCCAGCAGACCTGGACGGCGTGAAGCTTTCTTT. Translated, it gives CASRPGRREAFF.